These T cell receptor beta chains were read from a single sample in a study of blood T cell repertoires in COVID-19. The repertoire was sequenced with immunoSEQ multiplex PCR; TCRdb's copy has only in-frame clones and lacks some. Of about 200,000 clones listed, about 88% are singletons. The sequencing sample was made of peripheral blood. The receptors were gathered from a woman older than 75 with acute or convalescent COVID-19. Both conserved end residues are part of each CDR3. Each record gives: CDR3 protein, CDR3 DNA, J gene, D gene, V gene, clone size. The D gene is left open where the match is weak. Where a row states a size, it is once, few, many or the class of an expanded clone; other rows omit it.

CASSLRTSGRPYNEQFF,TGTGCCAGCAGCCTTCGGACTAGCGGGAGACCATACAATGAGCAGTTCTTC,TRBJ2-1,TRBD2,TRBV28,NA
CASSLRGGGGEKLFF,TGTGCCAGCAGCTTGCGGGGTGGCGGAGGTGAAAAACTGTTTTTT,TRBJ1-4,NA,TRBV5-6,NA
CASSKVTGQYYEQYF,TGTGCCAGCAGCAAAGTAACGGGACAGTACTACGAGCAGTACTTC,TRBJ2-7,NA,TRBV21-1,once
CASSFVLSGSQETQYF,TGTGCCAGCAGCTTTGTTCTTAGCGGGAGCCAAGAGACCCAGTACTTC,TRBJ2-5,TRBD2,TRBV11-2,NA
CASSGFLLGQGETDTQYF,TGTGCCAGCAGTGGTTTTCTTTTGGGACAGGGGGAGACAGATACGCAGTATTTT,TRBJ2-3,TRBD1,TRBV6-2/TRBV6-3,NA
CASSPREANTEAFF,TGTGCCAGCTCACCAAGGGAGGCGAACACTGAAGCTTTCTTT,TRBJ1-1,NA,TRBV18,NA
CASSLDGTPLYEQYF,TGCGCCAGCAGCTTGGACGGGACTCCTCTCTACGAGCAGTACTTC,TRBJ2-7,NA,TRBV5-1,once
CASSLRGQSNQPQHF,TGTGCCAGCAGTTTAAGGGGACAGAGTAATCAGCCCCAGCATTTT,TRBJ1-5,TRBD1,TRBV28,NA
CASSFGRSYNEQFF,TGTGCCAGCAGCTTCGGCAGGTCCTACAATGAGCAGTTCTTC,TRBJ2-1,NA,TRBV7-2,NA
CASSQDTRDYAGYTF,TGTGCCAGCAGCCAAGATACTAGAGACTATGCCGGCTACACCTTC,TRBJ1-2,NA,TRBV3-1/TRBV3-2,NA
CASSIGQGIFYGYTF,TGTGCCAGTAGTATTGGACAGGGAATTTTCTATGGCTACACCTTC,TRBJ1-2,TRBD1,TRBV19,NA
CASSLQGQAPLHF,TGTGCCAGCAGCTTGCAGGGCCAGGCACCCCTCCACTTT,TRBJ1-6,NA,TRBV5-4,NA
CSVGREDTQYF,TGCAGCGTTGGTCGGGAGGATACGCAGTATTTT,TRBJ2-3,NA,TRBV29-1,NA
CATSRDVGQGAGEQFF,TGTGCCACCAGCAGAGATGTAGGACAGGGGGCGGGTGAGCAGTTCTTC,TRBJ2-1,TRBD1,TRBV15,NA